The entry below describes one T cell receptor beta chain. The method was immunoSEQ multiplex PCR; TCRdb's version includes in-frame clones alone and lacks a portion of them. The data show roughly 100,000 clones, approximately 87% seen once. This sample was taken from a study of blood T cell repertoires in COVID-19. V was cut by 5 bases and J by 1 base, with 9 bases left in between. Germline CDR1 reads MNHEY; CDR2 reads SMNVEV (reference sequence). This CDR3 has 14 amino acids. The gene calls are TRBV27 and TRBJ1-5, with TRBD1 as a possible D gene (5 bases). The sequencing sample was made of peripheral blood. The sequence was obtained from a woman younger than 45 with acute or convalescent COVID-19. The CDR3 here is CASSVDRSNQPQHF. The CDR3, as DNA: TGTGCCAGCAGTGTAGACAGAAGCAATCAGCCCCAGCATTTT.